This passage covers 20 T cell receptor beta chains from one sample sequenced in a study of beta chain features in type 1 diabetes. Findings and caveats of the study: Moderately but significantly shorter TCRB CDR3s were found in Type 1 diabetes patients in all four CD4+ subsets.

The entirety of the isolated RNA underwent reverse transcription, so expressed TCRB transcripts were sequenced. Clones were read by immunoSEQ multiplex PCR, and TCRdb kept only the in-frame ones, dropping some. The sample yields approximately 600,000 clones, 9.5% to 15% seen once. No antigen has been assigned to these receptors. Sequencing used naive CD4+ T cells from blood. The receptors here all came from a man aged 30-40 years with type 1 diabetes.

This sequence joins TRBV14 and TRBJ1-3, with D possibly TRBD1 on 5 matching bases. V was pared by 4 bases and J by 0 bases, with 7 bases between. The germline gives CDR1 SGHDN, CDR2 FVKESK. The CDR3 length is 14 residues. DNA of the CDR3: TGTGCCAGCAGCCCCAGGGCCTCTGGAAACACCATATATTTT. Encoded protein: CASSPRASGNTIYF.

This CDR3 is CASSSDRNYEQYF. The CDR3 bases are TGTGCCAGTAGTAGTGACAGGAACTACGAGCAGTACTTC. The chain couples TRBV19 to TRBJ2-7; D is possibly TRBD1 (6 bases). The germline V gene encodes CDR1 LNHDA and CDR2 SQIVND (reference sequence). CDR3 size: 13 residues. The V and J ends lost 4 bases and 3 bases respectively, with 10 bases between them.

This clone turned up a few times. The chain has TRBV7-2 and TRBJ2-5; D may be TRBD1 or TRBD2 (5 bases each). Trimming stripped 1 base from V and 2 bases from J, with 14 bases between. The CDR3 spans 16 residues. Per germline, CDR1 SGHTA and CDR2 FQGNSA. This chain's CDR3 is CASSLGKGPGQETQYF. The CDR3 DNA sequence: TGTGCCAGCAGCTTAGGAAAGGGGCCGGGACAAGAGACCCAGTACTTC.

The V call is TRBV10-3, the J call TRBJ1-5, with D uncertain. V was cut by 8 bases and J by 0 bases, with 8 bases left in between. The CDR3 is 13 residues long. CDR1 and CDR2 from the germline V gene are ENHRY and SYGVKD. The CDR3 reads CAIGWGSNQPQHF. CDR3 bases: TGTGCCATCGGTTGGGGTAGCAATCAGCCCCAGCATTTT.

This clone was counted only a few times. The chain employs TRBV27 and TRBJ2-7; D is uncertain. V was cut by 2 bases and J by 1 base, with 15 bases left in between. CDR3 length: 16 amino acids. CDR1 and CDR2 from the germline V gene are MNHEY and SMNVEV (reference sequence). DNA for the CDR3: TGTGCCAGCAGTTTAAATGTACAGATCAAATCCTACGAGCAGTACTTC. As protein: CASSLNVQIKSYEQYF.

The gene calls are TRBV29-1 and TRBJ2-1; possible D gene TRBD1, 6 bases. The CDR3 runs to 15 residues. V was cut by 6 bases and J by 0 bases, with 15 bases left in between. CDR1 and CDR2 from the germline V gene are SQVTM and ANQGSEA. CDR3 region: CSVTRGRDSYNEQFF. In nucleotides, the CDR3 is TGCAGCGTAACCAGGGGACGGGACTCCTACAATGAGCAGTTCTTC.

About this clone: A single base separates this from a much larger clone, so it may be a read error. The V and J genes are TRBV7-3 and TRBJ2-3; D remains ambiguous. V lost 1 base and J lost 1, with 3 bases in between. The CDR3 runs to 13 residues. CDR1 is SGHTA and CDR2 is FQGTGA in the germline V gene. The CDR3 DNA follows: TGTGCCAGCAGCTTAATGGGCACAGATACGCAGTATTTT. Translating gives CASSLMGTDTQYF.

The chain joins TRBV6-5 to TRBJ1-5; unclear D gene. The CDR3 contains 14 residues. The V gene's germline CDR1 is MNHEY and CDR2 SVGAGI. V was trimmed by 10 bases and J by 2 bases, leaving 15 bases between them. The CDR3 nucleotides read TGTGCCACCAGCGGCAGGCGAGGCAATCAGCCCCAGCATTTT. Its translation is CATSGRRGNQPQHF.

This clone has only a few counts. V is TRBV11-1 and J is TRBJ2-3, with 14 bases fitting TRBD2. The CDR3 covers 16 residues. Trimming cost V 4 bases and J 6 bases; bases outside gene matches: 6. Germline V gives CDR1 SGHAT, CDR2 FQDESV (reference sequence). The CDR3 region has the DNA TGTGCCAGCAGCTCCGGACTAGCGGGGGGTACGGATACGCAGTATTTT. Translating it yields CASSSGLAGGTDTQYF.

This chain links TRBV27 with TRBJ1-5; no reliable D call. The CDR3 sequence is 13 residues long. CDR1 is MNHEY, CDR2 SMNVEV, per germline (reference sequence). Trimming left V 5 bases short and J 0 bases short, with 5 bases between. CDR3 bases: TGTGCCAGCAGTACACTTAGCAATCAGCCCCAGCATTTT. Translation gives CASSTLSNQPQHF.

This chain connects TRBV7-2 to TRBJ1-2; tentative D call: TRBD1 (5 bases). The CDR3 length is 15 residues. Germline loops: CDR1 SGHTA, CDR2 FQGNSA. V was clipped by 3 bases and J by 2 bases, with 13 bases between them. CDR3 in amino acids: CASSFLGTENYGYTF. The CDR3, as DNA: TGTGCCAGCAGCTTCCTTGGGACCGAGAACTATGGCTACACCTTC.

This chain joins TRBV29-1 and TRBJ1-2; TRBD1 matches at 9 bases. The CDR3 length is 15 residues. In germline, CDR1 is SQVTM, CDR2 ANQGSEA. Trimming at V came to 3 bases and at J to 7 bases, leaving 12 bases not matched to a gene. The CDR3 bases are TGCAGCGTTGACCCAATATCCACAGGGGGCACTGGCTACACCTTC. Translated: CSVDPISTGGTGYTF.

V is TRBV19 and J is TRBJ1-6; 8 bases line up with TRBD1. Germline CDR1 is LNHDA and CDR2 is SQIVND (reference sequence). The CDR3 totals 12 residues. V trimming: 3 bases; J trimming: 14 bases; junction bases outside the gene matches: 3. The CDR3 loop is CASSIGQGSLHF. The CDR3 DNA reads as TGTGCCAGTAGTATCGGACAGGGTTCCCTCCACTTT.

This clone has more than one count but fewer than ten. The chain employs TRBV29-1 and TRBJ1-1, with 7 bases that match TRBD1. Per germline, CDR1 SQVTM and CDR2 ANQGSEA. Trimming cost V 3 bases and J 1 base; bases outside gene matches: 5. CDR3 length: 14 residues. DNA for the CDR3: TGCAGCGTTGAGCCCGGGACAGAGAACACTGAAGCTTTCTTT. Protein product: CSVEPGTENTEAFF. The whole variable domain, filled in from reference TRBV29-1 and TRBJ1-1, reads SAVISQKPSRDICQRGTSLTIQCQVDSQVTMMFWYRQQPGQSLTLIATANQGSEATYESGFVIDKFPISRPNLTFSTLTVSNMSPEDSSIYLCSVEPGTENTEAFFGQGTRLTVV.

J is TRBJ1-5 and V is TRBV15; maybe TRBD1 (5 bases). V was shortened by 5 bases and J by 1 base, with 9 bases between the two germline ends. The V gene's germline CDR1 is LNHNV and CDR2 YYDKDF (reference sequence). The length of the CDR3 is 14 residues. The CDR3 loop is CATSAGDSNQPQHF. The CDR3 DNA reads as TGTGCCACCAGCGCCGGGGACAGCAATCAGCCCCAGCATTTT.

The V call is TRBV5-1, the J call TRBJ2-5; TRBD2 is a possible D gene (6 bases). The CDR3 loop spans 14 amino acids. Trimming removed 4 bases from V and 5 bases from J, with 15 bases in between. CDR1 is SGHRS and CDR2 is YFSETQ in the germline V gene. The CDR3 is CASSPRTGRETQYF. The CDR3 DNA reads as TGCGCCAGCAGCCCCCGGACGGGGAGGGAGACCCAGTACTTC.

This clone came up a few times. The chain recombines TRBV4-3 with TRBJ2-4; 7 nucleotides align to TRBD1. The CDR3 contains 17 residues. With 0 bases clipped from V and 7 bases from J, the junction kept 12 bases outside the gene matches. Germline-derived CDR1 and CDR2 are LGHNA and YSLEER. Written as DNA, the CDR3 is TGCGCCAGCAGCCAAGACCTTATTACAGGGGCAGCCAACATTCAGTACTTC. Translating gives CASSQDLITGAANIQYF.

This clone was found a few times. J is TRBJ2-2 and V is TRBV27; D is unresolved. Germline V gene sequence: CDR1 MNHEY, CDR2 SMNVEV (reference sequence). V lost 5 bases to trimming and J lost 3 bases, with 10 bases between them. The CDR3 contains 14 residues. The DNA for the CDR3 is TGTGCCAGCAGTCTTTATAGAGACACCGGGGAGCTGTTTTTT. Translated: CASSLYRDTGELFF.

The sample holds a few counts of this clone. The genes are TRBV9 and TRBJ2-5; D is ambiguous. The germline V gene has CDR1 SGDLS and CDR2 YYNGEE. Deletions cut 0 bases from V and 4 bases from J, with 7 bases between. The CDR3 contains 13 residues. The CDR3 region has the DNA TGTGCCAGCAGCGTAGCAAACAGAGAGACCCAGTACTTC. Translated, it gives CASSVANRETQYF.

This chain's CDR3 is CASSGTTGWGYGYTF. The CDR3, as DNA: TGTGCCAGCAGCGGGACGACAGGGTGGGGTTATGGCTACACCTTC. The chain couples TRBV5-4 to TRBJ1-2; TRBD1 matches 7 bases. After removal of 4 bases from V and 5 bases from J, the junction contained 11 bases not matched to a gene. The CDR3 runs to 15 residues. The germline V gene has CDR1 SGHNT and CDR2 YYREEE (reference sequence).